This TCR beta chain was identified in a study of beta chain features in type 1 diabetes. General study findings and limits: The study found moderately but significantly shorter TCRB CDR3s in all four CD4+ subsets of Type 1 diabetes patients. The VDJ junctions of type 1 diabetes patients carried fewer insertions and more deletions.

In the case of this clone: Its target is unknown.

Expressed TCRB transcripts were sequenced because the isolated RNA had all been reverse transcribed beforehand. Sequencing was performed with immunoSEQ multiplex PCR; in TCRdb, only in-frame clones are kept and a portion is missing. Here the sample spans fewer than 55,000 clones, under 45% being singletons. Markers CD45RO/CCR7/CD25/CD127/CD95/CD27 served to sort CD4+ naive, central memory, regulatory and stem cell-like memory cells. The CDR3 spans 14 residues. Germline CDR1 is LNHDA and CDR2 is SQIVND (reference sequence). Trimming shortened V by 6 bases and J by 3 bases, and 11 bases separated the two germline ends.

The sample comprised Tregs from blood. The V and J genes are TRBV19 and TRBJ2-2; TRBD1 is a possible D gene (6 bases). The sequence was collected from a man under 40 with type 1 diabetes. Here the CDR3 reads CASRTGTYTGELFF. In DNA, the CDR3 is TGTGCCAGTAGGACCGGGACATACACCGGGGAGCTGTTTTTT.